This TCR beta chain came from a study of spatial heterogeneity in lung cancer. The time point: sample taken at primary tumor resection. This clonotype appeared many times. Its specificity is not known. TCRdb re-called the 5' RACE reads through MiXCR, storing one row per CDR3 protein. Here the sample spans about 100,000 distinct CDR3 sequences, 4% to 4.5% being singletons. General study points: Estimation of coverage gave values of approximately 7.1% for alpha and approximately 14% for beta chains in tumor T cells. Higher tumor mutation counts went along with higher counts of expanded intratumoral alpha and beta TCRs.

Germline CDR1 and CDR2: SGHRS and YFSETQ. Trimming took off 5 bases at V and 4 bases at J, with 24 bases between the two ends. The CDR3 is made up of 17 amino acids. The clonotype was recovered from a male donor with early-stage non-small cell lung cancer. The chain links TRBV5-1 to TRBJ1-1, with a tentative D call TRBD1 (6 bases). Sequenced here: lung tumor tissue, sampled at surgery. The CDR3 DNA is TGCGCCAGCAGGTCTGGATATGGGGGGCGCCGACCCACTGAAGCTTTCTTT. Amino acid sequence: CASRSGYGGRRPTEAFF.